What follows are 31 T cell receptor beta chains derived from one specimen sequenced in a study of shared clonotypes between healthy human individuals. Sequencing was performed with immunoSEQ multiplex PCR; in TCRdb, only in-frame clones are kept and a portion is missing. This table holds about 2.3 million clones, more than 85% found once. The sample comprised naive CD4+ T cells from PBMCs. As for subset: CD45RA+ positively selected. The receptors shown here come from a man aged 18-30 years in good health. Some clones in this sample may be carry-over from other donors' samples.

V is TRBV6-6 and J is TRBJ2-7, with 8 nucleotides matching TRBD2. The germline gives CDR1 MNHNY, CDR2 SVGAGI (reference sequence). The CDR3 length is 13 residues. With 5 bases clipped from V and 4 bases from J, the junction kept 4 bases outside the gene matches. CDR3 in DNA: TGTGCCAGCAGTCGAGCGGGAGAGTACGAGCAGTACTTC. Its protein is CASSRAGEYEQYF.

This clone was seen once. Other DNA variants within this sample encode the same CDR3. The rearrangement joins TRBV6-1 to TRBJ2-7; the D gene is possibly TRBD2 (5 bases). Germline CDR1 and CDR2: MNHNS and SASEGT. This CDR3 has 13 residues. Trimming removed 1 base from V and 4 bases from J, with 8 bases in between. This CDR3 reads CASSEGTSYEQYF. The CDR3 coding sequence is TGTGCCAGCAGTGAAGGAACTAGTTACGAGCAGTACTTC.

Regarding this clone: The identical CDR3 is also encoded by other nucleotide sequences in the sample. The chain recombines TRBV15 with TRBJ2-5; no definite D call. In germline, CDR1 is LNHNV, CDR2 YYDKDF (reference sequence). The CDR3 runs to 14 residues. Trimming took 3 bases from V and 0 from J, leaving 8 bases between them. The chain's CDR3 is CATSRGLYQETQYF. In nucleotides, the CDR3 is TGTGCCACCAGCAGGGGTCTCTACCAAGAGACCCAGTACTTC.

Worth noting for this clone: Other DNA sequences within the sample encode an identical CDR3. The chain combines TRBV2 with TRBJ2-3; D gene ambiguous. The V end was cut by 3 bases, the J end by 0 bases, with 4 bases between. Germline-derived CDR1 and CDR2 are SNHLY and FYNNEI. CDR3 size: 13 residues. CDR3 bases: TGTGCCAGCAGTGACGTCAGCACAGATACGCAGTATTTT. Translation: CASSDVSTDTQYF.

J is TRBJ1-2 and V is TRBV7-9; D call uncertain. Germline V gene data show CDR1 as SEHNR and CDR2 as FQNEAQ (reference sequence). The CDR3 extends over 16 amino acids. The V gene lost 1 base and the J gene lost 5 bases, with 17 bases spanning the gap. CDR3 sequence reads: CASSLGGGSAEYGYTF. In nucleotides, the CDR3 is TGTGCCAGCAGCTTAGGGGGAGGTTCAGCGGAATATGGCTACACCTTC.

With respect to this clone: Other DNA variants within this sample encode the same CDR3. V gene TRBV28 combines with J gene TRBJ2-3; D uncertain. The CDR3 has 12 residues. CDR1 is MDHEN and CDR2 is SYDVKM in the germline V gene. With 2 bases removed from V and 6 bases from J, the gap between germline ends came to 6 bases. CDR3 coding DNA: TGTGCCAGCAGTTTACGTAAGGATACGCAGTATTTT. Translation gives CASSLRKDTQYF.

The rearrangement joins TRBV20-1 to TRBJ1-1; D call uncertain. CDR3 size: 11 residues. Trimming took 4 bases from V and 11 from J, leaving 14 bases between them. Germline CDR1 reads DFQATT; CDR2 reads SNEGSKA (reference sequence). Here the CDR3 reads CSAMGIAVAFF. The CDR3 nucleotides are TGCAGTGCTATGGGGATCGCAGTGGCTTTCTTT.

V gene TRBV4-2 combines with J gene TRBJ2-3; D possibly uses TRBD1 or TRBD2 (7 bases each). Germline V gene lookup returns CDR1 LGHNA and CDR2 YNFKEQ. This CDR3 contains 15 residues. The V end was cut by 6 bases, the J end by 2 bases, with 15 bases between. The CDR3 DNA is TGTGCCAGCAGAAGGGGGCTAGCGGACACAGATACGCAGTATTTT. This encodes CASRRGLADTDTQYF.

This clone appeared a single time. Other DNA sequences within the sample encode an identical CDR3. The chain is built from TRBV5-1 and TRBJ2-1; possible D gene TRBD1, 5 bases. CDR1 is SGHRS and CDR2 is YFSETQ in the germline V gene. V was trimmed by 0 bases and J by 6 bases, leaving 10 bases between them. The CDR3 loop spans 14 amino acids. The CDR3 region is CASSLGQGFNEQFF. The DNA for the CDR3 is TGCGCCAGCAGCTTGGGGCAGGGATTCAATGAGCAGTTCTTC.

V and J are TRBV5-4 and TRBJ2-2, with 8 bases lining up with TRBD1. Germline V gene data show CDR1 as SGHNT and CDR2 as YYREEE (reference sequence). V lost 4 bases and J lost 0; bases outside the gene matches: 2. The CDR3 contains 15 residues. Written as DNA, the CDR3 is TGTGCCAGCAGCAGGGGACAGGCGAACACCGGGGAGCTGTTTTTT. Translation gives CASSRGQANTGELFF.

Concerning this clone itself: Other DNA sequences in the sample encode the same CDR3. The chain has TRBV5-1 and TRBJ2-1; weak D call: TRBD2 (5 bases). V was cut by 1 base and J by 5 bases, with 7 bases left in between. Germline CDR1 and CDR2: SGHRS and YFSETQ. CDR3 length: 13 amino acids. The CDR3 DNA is TGCGCCAGCAGCTTGACCGGGGACAATGAGCAGTTCTTC. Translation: CASSLTGDNEQFF.

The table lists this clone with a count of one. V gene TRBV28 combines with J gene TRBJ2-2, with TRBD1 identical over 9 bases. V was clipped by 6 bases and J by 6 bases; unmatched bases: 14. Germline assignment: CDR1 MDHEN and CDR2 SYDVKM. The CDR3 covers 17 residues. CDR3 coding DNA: TGTGCCAGCAGAAACCGGGACAGGGTATTAAGACCCGGGGAGCTGTTTTTT. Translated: CASRNRDRVLRPGELFF.

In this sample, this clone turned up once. Here the CDR3 reads CASSLGPGLAEETQYF. CDR3 DNA sequence: TGTGCCAGCAGCTTAGGGCCTGGGCTAGCGGAAGAGACCCAGTACTTC. The gene calls are TRBV7-9 and TRBJ2-5; TRBD2 matches at 7 bases. CDR1 is SEHNR, CDR2 FQNEAQ, per germline (reference sequence). J was trimmed by 3 bases and V by 1 base; bases with no gene match: 8. This CDR3 region has 16 residues.

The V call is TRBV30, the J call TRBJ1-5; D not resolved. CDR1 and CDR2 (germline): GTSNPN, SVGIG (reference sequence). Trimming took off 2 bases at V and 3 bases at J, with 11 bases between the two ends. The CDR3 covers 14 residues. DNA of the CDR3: TGTGCCTGGAGTCCAGACACATACAATCAGCCCCAGCATTTT. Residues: CAWSPDTYNQPQHF.

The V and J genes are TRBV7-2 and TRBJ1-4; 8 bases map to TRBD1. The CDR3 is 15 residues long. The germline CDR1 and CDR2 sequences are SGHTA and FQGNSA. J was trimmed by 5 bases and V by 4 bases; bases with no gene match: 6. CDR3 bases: TGTGCCAGCAGCTCCGTTTGGGACAGGAATGAAAAACTGTTTTTT. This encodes CASSSVWDRNEKLFF. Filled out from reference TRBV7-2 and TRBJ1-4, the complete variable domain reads GAGVSQSPSNKVTEKGKDVELRCDPISGHTALYWYRQSLGQGLEFLIYFQGNSAPDKSGLPSDRFSAERTGGSVSTLTIQRTQQEDSAVYLCASSSVWDRNEKLFFGSGTQLSVL.

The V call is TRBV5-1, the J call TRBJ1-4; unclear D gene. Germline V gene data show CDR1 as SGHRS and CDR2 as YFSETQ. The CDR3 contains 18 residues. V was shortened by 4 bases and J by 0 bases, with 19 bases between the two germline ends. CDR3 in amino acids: CASSPLAGRVTTNEKLFF. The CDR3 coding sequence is TGCGCCAGCAGCCCTCTAGCTGGGAGGGTAACAACTAATGAAAAACTGTTTTTT.

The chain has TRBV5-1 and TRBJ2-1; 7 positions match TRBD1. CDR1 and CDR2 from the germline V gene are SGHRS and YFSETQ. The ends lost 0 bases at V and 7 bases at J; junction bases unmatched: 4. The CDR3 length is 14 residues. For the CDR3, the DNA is TGCGCCAGCAGCTTGGGACAGGGTCAAAATGAGCAGTTCTTC. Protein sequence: CASSLGQGQNEQFF.

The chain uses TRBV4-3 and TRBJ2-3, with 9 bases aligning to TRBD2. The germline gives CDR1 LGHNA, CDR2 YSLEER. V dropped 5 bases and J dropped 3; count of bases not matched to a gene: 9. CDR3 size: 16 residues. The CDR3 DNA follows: TGCGCCAGCAGCTTAATGATTAGCGGGAGAACAGATACGCAGTATTTT. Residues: CASSLMISGRTDTQYF.

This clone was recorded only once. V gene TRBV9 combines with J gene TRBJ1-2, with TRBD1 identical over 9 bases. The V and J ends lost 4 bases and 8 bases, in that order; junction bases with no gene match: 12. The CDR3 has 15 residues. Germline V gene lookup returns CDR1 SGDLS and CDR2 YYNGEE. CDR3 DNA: TGTGCCAGCAGCTCCCCCCCGGGGACAGGGCGAGGCTACACCTTC. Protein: CASSSPPGTGRGYTF.

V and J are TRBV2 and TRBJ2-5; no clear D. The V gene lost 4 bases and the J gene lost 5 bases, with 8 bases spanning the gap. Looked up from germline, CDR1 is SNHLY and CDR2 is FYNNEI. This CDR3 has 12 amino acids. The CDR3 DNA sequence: TGTGCCAGCAGTGTGGTTTCGGAGACCCAGTACTTC. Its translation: CASSVVSETQYF.

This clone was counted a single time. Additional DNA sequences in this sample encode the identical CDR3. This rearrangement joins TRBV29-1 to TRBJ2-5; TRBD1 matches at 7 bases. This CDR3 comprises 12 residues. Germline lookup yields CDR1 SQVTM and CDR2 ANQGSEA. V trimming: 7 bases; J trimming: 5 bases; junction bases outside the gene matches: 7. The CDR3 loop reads CSARTGSETQYF. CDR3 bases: TGCAGCGCAAGGACAGGTAGCGAGACCCAGTACTTC.

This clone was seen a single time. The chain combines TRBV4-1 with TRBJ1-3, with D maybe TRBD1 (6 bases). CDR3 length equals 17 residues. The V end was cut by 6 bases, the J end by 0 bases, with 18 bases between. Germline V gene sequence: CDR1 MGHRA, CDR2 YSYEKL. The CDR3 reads CASSAGRGAPSGNTIYF. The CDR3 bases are TGCGCCAGCAGTGCCGGCCGGGGGGCCCCCTCTGGAAACACCATATATTTT.

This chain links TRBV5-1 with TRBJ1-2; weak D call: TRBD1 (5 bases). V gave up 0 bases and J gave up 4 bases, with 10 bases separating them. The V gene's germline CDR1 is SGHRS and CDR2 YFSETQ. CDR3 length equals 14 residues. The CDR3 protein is CASSLAVQGYGYTF. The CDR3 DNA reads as TGCGCCAGCAGCTTGGCTGTGCAGGGCTATGGCTACACCTTC.

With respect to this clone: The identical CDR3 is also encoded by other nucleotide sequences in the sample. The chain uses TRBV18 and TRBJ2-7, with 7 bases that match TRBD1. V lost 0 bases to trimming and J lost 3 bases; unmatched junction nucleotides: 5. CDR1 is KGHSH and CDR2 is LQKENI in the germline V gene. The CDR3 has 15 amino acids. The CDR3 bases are TGTGCCAGCTCACCACCGTCCCGGGACAGCTACGAGCAGTACTTC. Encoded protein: CASSPPSRDSYEQYF.

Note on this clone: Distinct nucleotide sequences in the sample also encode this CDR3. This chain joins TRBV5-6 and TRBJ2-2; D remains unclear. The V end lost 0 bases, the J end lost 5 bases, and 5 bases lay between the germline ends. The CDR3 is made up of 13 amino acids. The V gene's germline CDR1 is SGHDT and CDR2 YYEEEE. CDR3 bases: TGTGCCAGCAGCTTGGGGCTAACCGGGGAGCTGTTTTTT. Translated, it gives CASSLGLTGELFF.

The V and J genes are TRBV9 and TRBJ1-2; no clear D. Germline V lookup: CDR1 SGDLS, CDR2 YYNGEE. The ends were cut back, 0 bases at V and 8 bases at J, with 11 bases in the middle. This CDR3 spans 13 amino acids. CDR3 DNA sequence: TGTGCCAGCAGCGTAGATTCTGGCCGGGGCTACACCTTC. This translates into CASSVDSGRGYTF.

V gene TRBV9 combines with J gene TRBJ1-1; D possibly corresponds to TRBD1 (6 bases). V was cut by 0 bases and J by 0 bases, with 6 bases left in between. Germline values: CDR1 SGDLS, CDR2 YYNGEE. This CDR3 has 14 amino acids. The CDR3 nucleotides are TGTGCCAGCAGCGTAGGACAGGTGAACACTGAAGCTTTCTTT. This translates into CASSVGQVNTEAFF.

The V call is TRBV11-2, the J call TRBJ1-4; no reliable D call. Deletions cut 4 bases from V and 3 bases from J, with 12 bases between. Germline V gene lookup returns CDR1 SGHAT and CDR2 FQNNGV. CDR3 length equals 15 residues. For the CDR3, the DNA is TGTGCCAGCAGCTCTTTCGGGGTGGCTAATGAAAAACTGTTTTTT. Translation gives CASSSFGVANEKLFF.

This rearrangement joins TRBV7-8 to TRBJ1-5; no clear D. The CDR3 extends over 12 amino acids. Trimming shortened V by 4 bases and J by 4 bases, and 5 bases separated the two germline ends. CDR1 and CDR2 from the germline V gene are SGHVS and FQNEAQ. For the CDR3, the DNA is TGTGCCAGCAGCTCTAGGAATCAGCCCCAGCATTTT. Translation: CASSSRNQPQHF.

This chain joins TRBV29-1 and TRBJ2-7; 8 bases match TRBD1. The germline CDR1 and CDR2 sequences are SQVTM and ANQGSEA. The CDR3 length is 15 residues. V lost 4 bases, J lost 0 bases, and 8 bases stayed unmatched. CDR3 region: CSVVGQGSISYEQYF. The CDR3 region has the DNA TGCAGCGTTGTTGGACAGGGCAGTATCTCCTACGAGCAGTACTTC.

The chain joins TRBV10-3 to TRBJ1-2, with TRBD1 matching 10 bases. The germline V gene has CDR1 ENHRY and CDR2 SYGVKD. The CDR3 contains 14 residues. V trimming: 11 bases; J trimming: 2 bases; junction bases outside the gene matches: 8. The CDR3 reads CASRQGASNYGYTF. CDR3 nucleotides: TGTGCCTCCAGACAGGGGGCTTCGAACTATGGCTACACCTTC.